This record looks at one T cell receptor (beta chain) sequence and its context. The antigen remains unidentified. The data derive from a study of PD-1 blockade in classical Hodgkin lymphoma. General study results and limits: Individuals who commenced nivolumab within less than 1 year of ASCT were excluded. Nothing has yet pinned down what causes the repertoire differences, possibly disease activity or prior therapy. Patients with a complete response exhibited baseline diversity comparable to newly diagnosed patients.

CDR3 size: 13 residues. The V and J ends lost 8 bases and 7 bases respectively, with 17 bases between them. The germline CDR1 and CDR2 sequences are SNHLY and FYNNEI. Libraries were prepared by immunoSEQ multiplex PCR; TCRdb keeps only in-frame clonotypes and omits some of them. Altogether some 7,000 clones are present, about 80% being singletons, with the ten largest covering around 2.5%. Brentuximab vedotin exposure varied, and every patient relapsed after autologous stem cell transplantation. Magnetic negative selection was used to purify CD4+ T cells from thawed PBMCs. The TCR comes from a human donor with classical Hodgkin lymphoma. The V and J genes are TRBV2 and TRBJ1-1, with D tentatively TRBD1 (6 bases). Material: CD4+ T cells from blood, obtained at baseline. Here the CDR3 DNA reads TGTGCCAGCGGAGGACAGCTTCTTGTTGAAGCTTTCTTT. Protein sequence: CASGGQLLVEAFF.